This passage covers 22 T cell receptor beta chains from one sample sequenced in a study of blood T cell repertoires in COVID-19. The assay was immunoSEQ multiplex PCR, and TCRdb's table has in-frame clones only and misses some. The sample carries 50,000 to 75,000 clones, roughly 90% recorded once. Sequencing used peripheral blood. All receptors derive from a man aged 60-69 years with acute or convalescent COVID-19.

The chain couples TRBV27 to TRBJ1-1; 7 bases are a match to TRBD1. J was trimmed by 6 bases and V by 6 bases; bases with no gene match: 16. Germline V gene sequence: CDR1 MNHEY, CDR2 SMNVEV (reference sequence). The CDR3 is made up of 16 amino acids. The CDR3 loop is CASSPTGMGLWSEAFF. The DNA for the CDR3 is TGTGCCAGCAGCCCGACAGGGATGGGGCTTTGGTCTGAAGCTTTCTTT.

This chain uses TRBV5-4 with TRBJ1-3, with 7 bases identical to TRBD1. CDR1 SGHNT and CDR2 YYREEE come from the germline V gene (reference sequence). CDR3 size: 15 residues. The trim removed 3 bases at V and 0 bases at J, leaving 3 bases unmatched. CDR3 region: CASSSGTASGNTIYF. The CDR3 nucleotides are TGTGCCAGCAGCTCCGGGACAGCCTCTGGAAACACCATATATTTT.

This rearrangement joins TRBV7-9 to TRBJ1-4; 8 bases match TRBD1. This CDR3 is built from 15 residues. CDR1 SEHNR and CDR2 FQNEAQ come from the germline V gene (reference sequence). With 5 bases clipped from V and 9 bases from J, the junction kept 11 bases outside the gene matches. As DNA, the CDR3 is TGTGCCAGCAGCCACCAGACAGGGGTCTTTAAAAAACTGTTTTTT. Its translation: CASSHQTGVFKKLFF. Drawing the rest from reference TRBV7-9 and TRBJ1-4, the complete variable domain is DTGVSQNPRHKITKRGQNVTFRCDPISEHNRLYWYRQTLGQGPEFLTYFQNEAQLEKSRLLSDRFSAERPKGSFSTLEIQRTEQGDSAMYLCASSHQTGVFKKLFFGSGTQLSVL.

The chain uses TRBV11-2 and TRBJ1-2; a weak D match, TRBD1 (5 bases). V dropped 1 base and J dropped 6 bases, with 12 bases sitting between them. The CDR3 contains 14 residues. CDR1 is SGHAT and CDR2 is FQNNGV in the germline V gene. For the CDR3, the DNA is TGTGCCAGCAGCTTAGCAGGGAAGGAGAATGGCTACACCTTC. Translated: CASSLAGKENGYTF.

The CDR3 spells CASSERVEAANTEAFF. In DNA, the CDR3 is TGTGCCAGCAGTGAGAGGGTGGAAGCCGCGAACACTGAAGCTTTCTTT. The gene calls are TRBV2 and TRBJ1-1; no clear D gene. Trimming took off 3 bases at V and 1 base at J, with 15 bases between the two ends. Germline loops: CDR1 SNHLY, CDR2 FYNNEI. The length of the CDR3 is 16 residues.

V is TRBV12-5 and J is TRBJ2-6; no clear D. There are 16 residues in the CDR3. The V gene lost 7 bases and the J gene lost 0 bases, with 13 bases spanning the gap. Germline V gives CDR1 LGHNT, CDR2 FRNRAP. CDR3 in amino acids: CASASVFSSGANVLTF. CDR3 in DNA: TGTGCTAGTGCCTCTGTCTTCAGCTCTGGGGCCAACGTCCTGACTTTC. Full variable domain (remainder filled in from reference TRBV12-5 and TRBJ2-6): DARVTQTPRHKVTEMGQEVTMRCQPILGHNTVFWYRQTMMQGLELLAYFRNRAPLDDSGMPKDRFSAEMPDATLATLKIQPSEPRDSAVYFCASASVFSSGANVLTFGAGSRLTVL.

This CDR3 reads CASSPKTGNYGYTF. CDR3 coding DNA: TGTGCCAGCAGCCCAAAGACAGGGAACTATGGCTACACCTTC. The chain carries TRBV7-9 and TRBJ1-2; 7 bases map to TRBD1. From germline, CDR1 is SEHNR and CDR2 FQNEAQ (reference sequence). CDR3 size: 14 residues. Trimming took 5 bases from V and 2 from J; bases not matched to a gene: 5.

This chain joins TRBV2 and TRBJ1-6; D is perhaps TRBD1 (6 bases). CDR3 length: 13 residues. Deletions cut 10 bases from V and 12 bases from J, with 19 bases between. Germline CDR1 and CDR2: SNHLY and FYNNEI. In DNA form, the CDR3 reads TGTGCCACCCGGGACAAGTGGTTGGAACCCCTCCACTTT. Translated, it gives CATRDKWLEPLHF.

J is TRBJ1-1 and V is TRBV6-4; 9 bases match TRBD1. With 6 bases clipped from V and 1 base from J, the junction kept 15 bases outside the gene matches. The length of the CDR3 is 18 residues. Germline V gene lookup returns CDR1 MRHNA and CDR2 SNTAGT. The CDR3 coding sequence is TGTGCCAGCAGCCTAAGAGGAGGGGACAGGGTTTCGAACACTGAAGCTTTCTTT. As protein: CASSLRGGDRVSNTEAFF.

V usage is TRBV4-1 and J usage is TRBJ1-1, with 10 bases identical to TRBD1. In germline, CDR1 is MGHRA, CDR2 YSYEKL. The CDR3 is 16 residues long. Trimming cost V 4 bases and J 1 base; bases outside gene matches: 6. The CDR3, as DNA: TGCGCCAGCAGCCGCGGGACAGGGGACTCGAACACTGAAGCTTTCTTT. This translates into CASSRGTGDSNTEAFF.

In this sample, this clone turned up a few times. This chain's CDR3 is CASSESRGDGSPYTF. CDR3 nucleotide sequence: TGTGCCAGCAGTGAATCCAGGGGGGACGGATCCCCATACACCTTC. This chain joins TRBV25-1 and TRBJ1-2, with 7 bases aligning to TRBD1. Looked up from germline, CDR1 is MGHDK and CDR2 is SYGVNS. Trimming cost V 1 base and J 11 bases; bases outside gene matches: 13. CDR3 length equals 15 residues.

The rearrangement links TRBV18 to TRBJ2-1; TRBD2 matches 16 bases. V lost 6 bases to trimming and J lost 5 bases; unmatched junction nucleotides: 22. Germline loops: CDR1 KGHSH, CDR2 LQKENI. CDR3 size: 22 residues. CDR3 in DNA: TGTGCCAGCTCCCGCACACCTTCGGGACTAGCGGGGGGGCCCCGTATAAACAATGAGCAGTTCTTC. This sequence encodes CASSRTPSGLAGGPRINNEQFF.

Regarding this clone: Compared with germline, one end of the junction differs, possibly owing to a read error. The J gene is TRBJ2-2, the V gene TRBV7-7; a possible D gene is TRBD2 (6 bases). Germline loops: CDR1 SSHAT, CDR2 FNYEAQ (reference sequence). This CDR3 has 17 amino acids. The CDR3 nucleotides read TGTGCTAGCAGCCCGAGGGAAACGGGAGTGAACACCGGGGAGCTGTTTTTT. Encoded protein: CASSPRETGVNTGELFF.

This clone was observed a single time. CDR3 sequence: CASSPSSYEQYF. The CDR3 DNA reads TGTGCCAGCAGTCCTAGCTCCTACGAGCAGTACTTC. This chain uses TRBV12-3 or TRBV12-4 with TRBJ2-7; D not certain. The length of the CDR3 is 12 residues. Trimming took 5 bases from V and 0 from J, leaving 5 bases between them.

The rearrangement joins TRBV21-1 to TRBJ2-3; the table assigns TRBD2, which was not confirmed against the DNA. TRBV21-1 is termed a pseudogene. This CDR3 spans 17 amino acids. The CDR3: CASSKSRLAGITDTQYF. The DNA for the CDR3 is TGTGCCAGCAGCAAATCGCGGCTAGCGGGGATCACAGATACGCAGTATTTT.

V and J are TRBV4-1 and TRBJ1-4; D perhaps matches TRBD1 (5 bases). The CDR3 is made up of 15 amino acids. Trimming removed 1 base at V and 8 bases at J, with 14 bases between. CDR1 MGHRA and CDR2 YSYEKL come from the germline V gene. The CDR3 DNA is TGCGCCAGCAGCCAAGTAAGGGGAAGCGTAGAAAAACTGTTTTTT. Its protein product is CASSQVRGSVEKLFF.

V usage is TRBV6-6 and J usage is TRBJ1-4; D is perhaps TRBD1 (5 bases). V lost 8 bases, J lost 8 bases, and 21 bases lay in between. This CDR3 is built from 15 residues. The germline gives CDR1 MNHNY, CDR2 SVGAGI (reference sequence). CDR3 in amino acids: CASFARSGASEKLFF. CDR3 bases: TGTGCCAGCTTCGCCCGGAGCGGGGCTTCGGAAAAACTGTTTTTT.

This clone was counted a single time. This chain joins TRBV14 and TRBJ2-1; D possibly corresponds to TRBD2 (6 bases). The CDR3 has 14 amino acids. V lost 2 bases to trimming and J lost 13 bases, with 18 bases between them. CDR1 is SGHDN, CDR2 FVKESK, per germline. CDR3 DNA sequence: TGTGCCAGCAGCCAACTTACGCGGGACTCACCCCAGTTCTTC. Translated: CASSQLTRDSPQFF.

The V gene is TRBV7-2, the J gene TRBJ1-2; 8 bases agree with TRBD1. Germline V gene data show CDR1 as SGHTA and CDR2 as FQGNSA. The V gene end was trimmed by 4 bases and the J gene end by 7 bases; junction bases not matched to a gene: 8. The CDR3 has 14 amino acids. CDR3 sequence: CASSWNQGAGGYTF. CDR3 bases: TGTGCCAGCAGCTGGAACCAGGGGGCGGGTGGCTACACCTTC. Combining the CDR3 with reference TRBV7-2 and TRBJ1-2 gives the whole variable domain GAGVSQSPSNKVTEKGKDVELRCDPISGHTALYWYRQSLGQGLEFLIYFQGNSAPDKSGLPSDRFSAERTGGSVSTLTIQRTQQEDSAVYLCASSWNQGAGGYTFGSGTRLTVV.

This sequence joins TRBV15 and TRBJ2-5; weak D call: TRBD2 (6 bases). The V and J ends lost 2 bases and 4 bases respectively, with 8 bases between them. Germline loops: CDR1 LNHNV, CDR2 YYDKDF (reference sequence). This CDR3 is built from 13 residues. In nucleotides, the CDR3 is TGTGCCACCAGCAGATGGGGGGTAGAGACCCAGTACTTC. It encodes CATSRWGVETQYF. The whole variable domain, remainder taken from reference TRBV15 and TRBJ2-5, is DAMVIQNPRYQVTQFGKPVTLSCSQTLNHNVMYWYQQKSSQAPKLLFHYYDKDFNNEADTPDNFQSRRPNTSFCFLDIRSPGLGDTAMYLCATSRWGVETQYFGPGTRLLVL.

The J gene is TRBJ1-2, the V gene TRBV2, with D uncertain. Trimming cost V 5 bases and J 4 bases, with 5 bases left between them. Germline CDR1 SNHLY, CDR2 FYNNEI. CDR3 length: 11 amino acids. DNA of the CDR3: TGTGCCAGCAGTTCTTTCTATGGCTACACCTTC. It specifies CASSSFYGYTF.

The V call is TRBV6-1, the J call TRBJ1-6, with 7 bases matching TRBD1. The CDR3 extends over 14 amino acids. The germline V gene encodes CDR1 MNHNS and CDR2 SASEGT. The V and J ends lost 3 bases and 8 bases, in that order; junction bases with no gene match: 4. The CDR3 coding sequence is TGTGCCAGCAGTGAGCTTCAGGGGGATTCACCCCTCCACTTT. This translates into CASSELQGDSPLHF.